This is a list of T cell receptor beta chains from one sample in a study of CD8 T cells in Susac syndrome. TCRdb re-called the immunoSEQ multiplex PCR reads with MiXCR, one entry per CDR3 protein. The data hold about 250,000 distinct CDR3 sequences, with roughly 93% observed a single time. Sequencing used CD4+ T cells from PBMCs. The receptors were sampled from a human donor with multiple sclerosis. CDR3s include the opening cysteine and the closing phenylalanine or tryptophan. D genes are given only for firm matches. Only some rows state a clone size, as once, few, many or a class for expanded clones.

16 | TRBJ1-2 | TRBV7-9 | once | NA | CASSLSLRDTNYGYTF | TGTGCCAGCAGCCTCTCCCTCCGGGACACCAACTATGGCTACACCTTC
14 | TRBJ2-7 | TRBV5-1 | few | NA | CASSFAGQSYEQYF | TGCGCCAGCAGCTTCGCGGGACAGTCCTACGAGCAGTACTTC
14 | TRBJ2-3 | TRBV7-3 | NA | NA | CASSQGISTDTQYF | TGTGCCAGCAGTCAGGGGATAAGCACAGATACGCAGTATTTT
14 | TRBJ2-1 | TRBV20-1 | NA | NA | CSARALSALNEQFF | TGCAGTGCTAGAGCCCTTAGCGCCCTGAATGAGCAGTTCTTC
14 | TRBJ2-1 | TRBV6-1 | NA | NA | CASRAGSSYNEQFF | TGTGCCAGCAGGGCCGGGAGCTCCTACAATGAGCAGTTCTTC
15 | TRBJ2-5 | TRBV12-3/TRBV12-4 | NA | NA | CASSLGRVTQETQYF | TGTGCCAGCAGTTTAGGCAGGGTGACGCAAGAGACCCAGTACTTC
15 | TRBJ1-1 | TRBV29-1 | NA | NA | CSVEPTWGTNTEAFF | TGCAGCGTTGAGCCCACCTGGGGGACGAACACTGAAGCTTTCTTT
13 | TRBJ1-1 | TRBV7-9 | NA | NA | CASSLVAGAEAFF | TGTGCCAGCAGCTTAGTTGCAGGAGCTGAAGCTTTCTTT
16 | TRBJ1-6 | TRBV18 | NA | TRBD1 | CASSPPPGQGNSPLHF | TGTGCCAGCTCACCACCTCCAGGACAGGGAAATTCACCCCTCCACTTT
15 | TRBJ2-3 | TRBV7-2 | NA | NA | CASSLGPSGADTQYF | TGTGCCAGCAGCTTAGGACCTTCCGGGGCAGATACGCAGTATTTT
15 | TRBJ1-1 | TRBV12-3/TRBV12-4 | NA | NA | CASSSDRPRGTEAFF | TGTGCCAGCAGCTCCGACAGGCCCCGTGGCACTGAAGCTTTCTTT
14 | TRBJ1-4 | TRBV12-3/TRBV12-4 | NA | NA | CASSLDGHNEKLFF | TGTGCCAGCAGTTTAGACGGGCATAATGAAAAACTGTTTTTT
13 | TRBJ2-3 | TRBV5-1 | NA | TRBD1 | CASSTNRGDTQYF | TGCGCCAGCAGCACTAACAGGGGGGATACGCAGTATTTT
13 | TRBJ1-2 | TRBV20-1 | NA | NA | CSANQDRDYGYTF | TGCAGTGCTAACCAGGACCGGGACTATGGCTACACCTTC
13 | TRBJ1-1 | TRBV29-1 | NA | NA | CSVENGLNTEAFF | TGCAGCGTTGAAAACGGTTTGAACACTGAAGCTTTCTTT
15 | TRBJ2-2 | TRBV7-9 | NA | TRBD1 | CASSAGTGGHGELFF | TGTGCCAGCAGCGCGGGGACAGGGGGCCACGGGGAGCTGTTTTTT
16 | TRBJ2-1 | TRBV19 | NA | NA | CASSTRGRRPYNEQFF | TGTGCCAGTAGTACCAGGGGCCGCCGACCCTACAATGAGCAGTTCTTC
12 | TRBJ1-1 | TRBV20-1 | NA | NA | CSASRVPLEAFF | TGCAGTGCTAGTAGGGTCCCCCTTGAAGCTTTCTTT
14 | TRBJ2-5 | TRBV6-5 | NA | TRBD2 | CASRYGLAGETQYF | TGTGCCAGCAGATACGGACTAGCGGGAGAGACCCAGTACTTC
15 | TRBJ1-6 | TRBV18 | NA | NA | CASSPVRDPNSPLHF | TGTGCCAGCTCACCGGTCCGGGACCCTAATTCACCCCTCCACTTT
12 | TRBJ1-1 | TRBV20-1 | NA | NA | CSVAGAGPEAFF | TGCAGTGTGGCGGGGGCGGGTCCTGAAGCTTTCTTT
15 | TRBJ1-1 | TRBV23-1 | NA | NA | CASSVLNLGDTEAFF | TGCGCCAGCAGCGTACTGAATTTGGGGGACACTGAAGCTTTCTTT
14 | TRBJ2-1 | TRBV2 | NA | NA | CATVRGSSYNEQFF | TGTGCCACGGTCCGGGGTAGCTCCTACAATGAGCAGTTCTTC
14 | TRBJ2-1 | TRBV5-4 | NA | TRBD2 | CASSRTSGTPGQFF | TGTGCCAGCAGCCGGACTAGCGGGACCCCGGGGCAGTTCTTC
15 | TRBJ2-7 | TRBV28 | NA | TRBD1 | CASRYDRGQTYEQYF | TGTGCCAGCAGATACGACAGGGGTCAGACCTACGAGCAGTACTTC
13 | TRBJ1-5 | TRBV30 | NA | NA | CAWSVTSGQPQHF | TGTGCCTGGAGTGTCACAAGTGGTCAGCCCCAGCATTTT
16 | TRBJ1-5 | TRBV27 | NA | NA | CASSLGGARGNQPQHF | TGTGCCAGCAGTTTGGGGGGGGCGCGGGGCAATCAGCCCCAGCATTTT
17 | TRBJ1-3 | TRBV12-3/TRBV12-4 | NA | TRBD1 | CASSLRTGDRSGNTIYF | TGTGCCAGCAGTCTAAGGACAGGGGATCGCTCTGGAAACACCATATATTTT
17 | TRBJ2-6 | TRBV6-5 | NA | TRBD1 | CASSSDREYSGANVLTF | TGTGCCAGCAGTTCCGACAGGGAGTACTCTGGGGCCAACGTCCTGACTTTC
12 | TRBJ1-1 | TRBV12-3/TRBV12-4 | NA | NA | CASSLAVGRAFF | TGTGCCAGCAGTTTAGCGGTCGGTCGGGCTTTCTTT
15 | TRBJ1-5 | TRBV2 | NA | TRBD1 | CASSAMDRSNQPQHF | TGTGCCAGCAGCGCTATGGACAGGAGCAATCAGCCCCAGCATTTT
15 | TRBJ2-1 | TRBV6-6 | NA | NA | CASSYDGGSYNEQFF | TGTGCCAGCAGTTACGATGGTGGCTCCTACAATGAGCAGTTCTTC
13 | TRBJ1-2 | TRBV12-3/TRBV12-4 | few | TRBD1 | CASSLETGHGYTF | TGTGCCAGCAGTTTAGAGACAGGGCACGGCTACACCTTC
13 | TRBJ1-1 | TRBV30 | once | NA | CAWRTKVGSEAFF | TGTGCCTGGAGAACCAAGGTAGGCTCTGAAGCTTTCTTT
20 | TRBJ2-1 | TRBV4-2 | once | TRBD2 | CASSQDWGSAGGQLGNEQFF | TGTGCCAGCAGCCAAGATTGGGGGTCAGCGGGAGGGCAATTGGGGAATGAGCAGTTCTTC
14 | TRBJ1-6 | TRBV5-1 | NA | TRBD1 | CASSLDEQGAPLHF | TGCGCCAGCAGCTTGGATGAACAGGGGGCCCCCCTCCACTTT
13 | TRBJ1-2 | TRBV10-3 | once | NA | CANRNEANYGYTF | TGTGCCAACAGGAACGAGGCTAACTATGGCTACACCTTC